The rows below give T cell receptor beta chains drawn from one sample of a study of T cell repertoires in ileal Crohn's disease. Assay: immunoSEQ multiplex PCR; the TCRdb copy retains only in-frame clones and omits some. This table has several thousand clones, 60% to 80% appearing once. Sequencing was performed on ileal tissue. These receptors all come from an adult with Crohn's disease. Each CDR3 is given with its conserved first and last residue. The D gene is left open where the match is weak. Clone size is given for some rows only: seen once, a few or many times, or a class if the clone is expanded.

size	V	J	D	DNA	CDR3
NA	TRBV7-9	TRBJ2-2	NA	TGTGCCAGCAGTCCCGCGGGGGCCGAGGCCACCGGGGAGCTGTTTTTT	CASSPAGAEATGELFF
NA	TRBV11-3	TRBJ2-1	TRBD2	TGTGCCAGCAGCTTATCGGGACTAGCGAATGAGCAGTTCTTC	CASSLSGLANEQFF
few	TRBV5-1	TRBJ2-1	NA	TGCGCCAGCAGCTTCGGGGGAGATTTTTTCAATGAGCAGTTCTTC	CASSFGGDFFNEQFF
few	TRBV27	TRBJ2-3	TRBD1	TGTGCCAGCAGCCAACGGGACAGGGAACAGTATTTT	CASSQRDREQYF
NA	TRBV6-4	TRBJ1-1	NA	TGTGCCAGCCGCTGGACAGAGAACACTGAAGCTTTCTTT	CASRWTENTEAFF
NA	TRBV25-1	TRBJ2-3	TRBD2	TGTGCCAGCAGTGAATATACTAGCGGGGGGGACACAGATACGCAGTATTTT	CASSEYTSGGDTDTQYF
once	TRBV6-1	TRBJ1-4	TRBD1	TGTGCCAGCAGTGAGGGACAGGGTAATGAAAAACTGTTTTTT	CASSEGQGNEKLFF
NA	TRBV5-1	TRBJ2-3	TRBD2	TGCGCCAGCAGCTTGTTAGCGGGGTTGACAGATACGCAGTATTTT	CASSLLAGLTDTQYF
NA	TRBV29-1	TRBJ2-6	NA	TGCAGCGTTCAGGGTAAATCTGGGGCCAACGTCCTGACTTTC	CSVQGKSGANVLTF
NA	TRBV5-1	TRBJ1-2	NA	TGCGCCAGCAGCCAACAGGGAGTTGGAGATGGCTACACCTTC	CASSQQGVGDGYTF
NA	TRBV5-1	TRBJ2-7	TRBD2	TGCGCCAGCAGTCCTACGGGACTAGCGGGGGGTGAGCAGTACTTC	CASSPTGLAGGEQYF
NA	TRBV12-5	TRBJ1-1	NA	TGTGCTAGTGGATTTAGGGGCACTGAAGCTTTCTTT	CASGFRGTEAFF
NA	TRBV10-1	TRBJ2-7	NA	TGCGCCAGCAGCGCCGGGATTGGTAACTCCTACGAGCAGTACTTC	CASSAGIGNSYEQYF
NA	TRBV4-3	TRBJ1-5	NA	TGCGCCAGCAGCCGTGACATATTCAATCAGCCCCAGCATTTT	CASSRDIFNQPQHF
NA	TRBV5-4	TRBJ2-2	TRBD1	TGTGCCAGCAGCAGCCGGACAGGGGTAGTTCCCGGGGAGCTGTTTTTT	CASSSRTGVVPGELFF
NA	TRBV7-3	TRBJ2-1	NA	TGTGCCAGCAGCTTACGGGGAGGAACCGCGGAGCAGTTCTTC	CASSLRGGTAEQFF
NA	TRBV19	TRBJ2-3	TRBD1	TGTGCCAGTAGTAGAAAACACTACGGACAGGCCGAATTAGATGCAGATACGCAGTATTTT	CASSRKHYGQAELDADTQYF
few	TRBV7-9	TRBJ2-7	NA	TGTGCCAGCAGCTTAGGGGTAGACACCTCACCCTACGAGCAGTACTTC	CASSLGVDTSPYEQYF
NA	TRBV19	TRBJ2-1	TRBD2	TGTGCCAGTAGATCCGGGACTAGCGAAAACAATGAGCAGTTCTTC	CASRSGTSENNEQFF
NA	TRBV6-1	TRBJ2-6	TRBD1	TGTGCCAGCAGCACAGGGGAATCTGGGGCCAACGTCCTGACTTTC	CASSTGESGANVLTF
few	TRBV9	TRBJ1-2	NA	TGTGCCAGCAGCGTAGCGGTTGGGGCAGGGTATTATGGCTACACCTTC	CASSVAVGAGYYGYTF
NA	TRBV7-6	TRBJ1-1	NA	TGTGCCAGCAGCCAAAACTCGAACACTGAAGCTTTCTTT	CASSQNSNTEAFF
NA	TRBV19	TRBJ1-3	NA	TGTGCCAGTAGTAGCGGGCTTCACTCTGGAAACACCATATATTTT	CASSSGLHSGNTIYF
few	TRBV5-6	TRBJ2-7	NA	TGTGCCAGCAGCTTGGGCGTAGCGGCTGGCGAGCAGTACTTC	CASSLGVAAGEQYF
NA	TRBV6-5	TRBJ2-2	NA	TGTGCCAGCAGTTACTCGCGGGGAGGCGGGGAGCTGTTTTTT	CASSYSRGGGELFF
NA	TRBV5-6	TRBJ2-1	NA	TGTGCCAGCAGCTTCCCGGGGGTCGGGAGTTTTTTGCAGTTCTTC	CASSFPGVGSFLQFF
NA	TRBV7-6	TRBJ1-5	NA	TGTGCCAGCAGCTTAGGGGGGGGAGGGATGGGTCAGCCCCAGCATTTT	CASSLGGGGMGQPQHF
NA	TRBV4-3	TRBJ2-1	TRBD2	TGCGCCAGCAGCCCCGGACTAGCGGAGTACAATGAGCAGTTCTTC	CASSPGLAEYNEQFF
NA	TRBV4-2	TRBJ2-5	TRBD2	TGTGCCAGCAGCCAAGTAGCGGGAGGAAATGAAGAGACCCAGTACTTC	CASSQVAGGNEETQYF
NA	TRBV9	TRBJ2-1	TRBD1	TGTGCCAGCAGCGAGACAGGGGGCTCCTACAATGAGCAGTTCTTC	CASSETGGSYNEQFF
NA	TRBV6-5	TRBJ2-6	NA	TGTGCCAGCAGCCCCACAGGGACTGGGGCCAACGTCCTGACTTTC	CASSPTGTGANVLTF
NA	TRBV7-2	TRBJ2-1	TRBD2	TGTGCCAGCAGCTTACTAGCGGGAGGGCCGCTTGAGCAGTTCTTC	CASSLLAGGPLEQFF
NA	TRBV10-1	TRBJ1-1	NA	TGCGCCAGCAGTGAAAACAGGAACACTGAAGCTTTCTTT	CASSENRNTEAFF
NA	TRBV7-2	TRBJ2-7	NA	TGTGCCAGCAGCCTACAGGGTCCTGGGGCCTACGAGCAGTACTTC	CASSLQGPGAYEQYF
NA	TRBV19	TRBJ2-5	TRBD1	TGTGCCAGTAGTATGCGGCAGGGGGAAGAGACCCAGTACTTC	CASSMRQGEETQYF
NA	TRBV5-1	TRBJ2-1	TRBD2	TGCGCCAGCAGCTTGACCAGCGGGAGGCGGTCGGATGAGCAGTTCTTC	CASSLTSGRRSDEQFF
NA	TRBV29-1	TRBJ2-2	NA	TGCAGCGTTGAAGGGACTGGCGCCTTCACCGGGGAGCTGTTTTTT	CSVEGTGAFTGELFF
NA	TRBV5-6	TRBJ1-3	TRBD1	TGTGCCAGCAGCTTGGGACAGGGGGCATACACCATATATTTT	CASSLGQGAYTIYF
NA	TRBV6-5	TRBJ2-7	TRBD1	TGTGCCAGCAGTGTAACAGGGGGAGCCCCTTCCGAGCAGTACTTC	CASSVTGGAPSEQYF
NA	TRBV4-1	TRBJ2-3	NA	TGCGCCAGCAGCCAAGAGGGTAGCGGCACAGATACGCAGTATTTT	CASSQEGSGTDTQYF
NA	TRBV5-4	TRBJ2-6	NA	TGTGCCAGCACCAGTCCCGTACCAGACAAAAGTCGGGCCAACGTCCTGACTTTC	CASTSPVPDKSRANVLTF